The source of this TCR beta chain is a study of CD8 T cells in ankylosing spondylitis. Findings and caveats of the study: Clones tied to disease were said to be significantly enriched in matched ankylosing spondylitis synovial fluid. Peripheral blood samples showed relatively rare disease-linked clones, and these clones were CD8+. About 8 highly homologous variants made up a TCR beta motif, and this motif appeared characteristic of ankylosing spondylitis blood.

The CDR3 totals 16 residues. The V gene end was trimmed by 0 bases and the J gene end by 2 bases; junction bases not matched to a gene: 6. Per germline, CDR1 DFQATT and CDR2 SNEGSKA (reference sequence). Construction of TCR beta libraries was performed using quantitative 5'-RACE with molecular barcodes. TCRdb redid the calling of the 5' RACE reads with MiXCR, one entry per CDR3 protein. Of nearly 350,000 distinct CDR3 sequences listed, about 15% are singletons. This clonotype was found many times. What it recognizes is unknown. The source is a male donor with ankylosing spondylitis or in good health (not recorded which). V gene TRBV20-1 combines with J gene TRBJ2-7, with 11 bases fitting TRBD2. The material sequenced was blood, either unsorted or a sorted T cell fraction (not recorded which). The CDR3 DNA sequence: TGCAGTGCTAGAGATTCCCTAGCGGGAGGTCCCTACGAGCAGTACTTC. Translation: CSARDSLAGGPYEQYF.